This TCR beta chain was observed in a study of blood T cells in healthy people across ages. Broader study findings: Relative to aged donors, long-lived donors carried more naive CD4+ cells and displayed higher diversity.

This clonotype was detected only once. Its target is unknown. The V and J ends lost 4 bases and 7 bases respectively, with 14 bases between them. From germline, CDR1 is SGHRS and CDR2 YFSETQ. The CDR3 has 13 amino acids. A second roughly 6 to 12 cycle PCR used barcoded and J-beta primers. TCRdb redid the calling of the 5' RACE reads with MiXCR, one entry per CDR3 protein. The sample lists about 640,000 distinct CDR3 sequences, around 54% occurring once. The sample taken for sequencing was blood. The source of this sequence is a man aged 55 to 70 in good health. J is TRBJ2-5 and V is TRBV5-1; D possibly corresponds to TRBD2 (6 bases). The CDR3 DNA reads TGCGCCAGCAGCGTGGAAGGGCGGGGGACCCAGTACTTC. Translated, it gives CASSVEGRGTQYF.